Listed below are T cell receptor beta chains from one sample, sequenced in a study of Graves' ophthalmopathy and Graves' hyperthyroidism. TCRdb independently ran MiXCR on the multiplex PCR reads; one entry per CDR3 protein. Found here are roughly 380,000 distinct CDR3 sequences, roughly 14% of them singletons; the top ten hold approximately 7%. What was sequenced was peripheral blood. The receptor set was obtained from a woman under 30 with stable Graves' hyperthyroidism. The CDR3 runs from the conserved cysteine through the conserved F or W. D genes are given only for firm matches. Part of the rows lack a size; the others show once, few, many or a class for expanded clones.

>many|-|TRBJ1-1|TRBV27
CASSYRAQLNTEAFF
TGTGCCAGCTCGTACAGGGCGCAATTGAACACTGAAGCTTTCTTT
>-|TRBD2|TRBJ2-7|TRBV12-3/TRBV12-4
CASSPLAGGQEQYF
TGTGCCAGCAGCCCTCTAGCGGGAGGTCAGGAGCAGTACTTC
>many|TRBD1|TRBJ1-2|TRBV6-5
CASSLGTGYNYGYTF
TGTGCCAGCAGTCTCGGGACAGGCTATAACTATGGCTACACCTTC
>-|-|TRBJ2-2|TRBV7-9
CASGPRGGNTGELFF
TGTGCCAGCGGCCCTAGAGGGGGGAACACCGGGGAGCTGTTTTTT
>many|-|TRBJ1-2|TRBV12-3/TRBV12-4
CASSFRRARGYTF
TGTGCCAGCAGTTTTAGGAGGGCTCGGGGCTACACCTTC
>many|TRBD1|TRBJ2-7|TRBV12-3/TRBV12-4
CASSPHRQGSYEQYF
TGTGCCAGCAGTCCGCACCGACAGGGGAGCTACGAGCAGTACTTC
>many|-|TRBJ2-2|TRBV6-2/TRBV6-3
CASSYTRDGELFF
TGTGCCAGCAGTTACACTCGTGACGGGGAGCTGTTTTTT
>many|TRBD1|TRBJ2-7|TRBV19
CASSKVGTGTYEQYF
TGTGCCAGTAGCAAGGTTGGGACAGGGACCTACGAGCAGTACTTC
>many|TRBD1|TRBJ2-2|TRBV20-1
CSARGGQGAVTGELFF
TGCAGTGCTAGAGGAGGACAGGGGGCTGTAACCGGGGAGCTGTTTTTT
>many|TRBD1|TRBJ1-1|TRBV20-1
CSARESGTGGGGLNTEAFF
TGCAGTGCTAGAGAGAGCGGGACAGGGGGCGGCGGACTGAACACTGAAGCTTTCTTT
>-|TRBD1|TRBJ1-6|TRBV4-1
CASSQEPWERGTGKGSPLHF
TGCGCCAGCAGCCAAGAACCATGGGAGAGGGGGACAGGGAAGGGTTCACCCCTCCACTTT
>-|-|TRBJ1-6|TRBV7-2
CASSSNPGGVRVGYSHSPLHF
TGTGCCAGCAGCTCTAACCCCGGGGGGGTCAGGGTGGGATATTCCCATTCACCCCTCCACTTT
>-|-|TRBJ2-3|TRBV12-3/TRBV12-4
CASSLGSWATDTQYF
TGTGCCAGCAGTTTAGGGAGCTGGGCTACAGATACGCAGTATTTT
>many|-|TRBJ2-5|TRBV6-5
CASSYGGASKGETQYF
TGTGCCAGCAGTTATGGGGGGGCGAGTAAGGGAGAGACCCAGTACTTC
>many|TRBD1|TRBJ1-5|TRBV6-1
CASAQGGDEAQHF
TGTGCCAGCGCGCAGGGGGGTGATGAAGCCCAGCATTTT
>many|TRBD1|TRBJ1-1|TRBV6-2/TRBV6-3
CASKKIAPGQVNTEAFF
TGTGCCAGCAAAAAGATCGCTCCGGGACAGGTGAACACTGAAGCTTTCTTT
>-|-|TRBJ2-7|TRBV20-1
CSAPRGRGRGPPYEQYF
TGCAGTGCACCTCGCGGGCGTGGCAGGGGCCCACCTTACGAGCAGTACTTC